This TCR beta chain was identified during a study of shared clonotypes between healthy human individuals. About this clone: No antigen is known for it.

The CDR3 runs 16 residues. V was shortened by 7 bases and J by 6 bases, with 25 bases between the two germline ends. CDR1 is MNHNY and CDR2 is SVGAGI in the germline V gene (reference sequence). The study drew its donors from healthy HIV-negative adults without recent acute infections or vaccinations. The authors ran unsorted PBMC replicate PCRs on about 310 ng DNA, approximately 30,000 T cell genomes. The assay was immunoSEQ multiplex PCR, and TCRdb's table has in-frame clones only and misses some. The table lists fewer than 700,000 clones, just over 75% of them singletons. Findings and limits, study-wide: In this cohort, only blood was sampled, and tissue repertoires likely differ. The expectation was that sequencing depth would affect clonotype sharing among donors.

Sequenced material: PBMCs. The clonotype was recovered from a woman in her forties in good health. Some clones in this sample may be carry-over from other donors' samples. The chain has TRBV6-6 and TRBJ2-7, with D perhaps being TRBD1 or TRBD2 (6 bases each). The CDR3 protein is CASTLRAGHNMAEQYF. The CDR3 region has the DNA TGTGCCAGCACCTTAAGGGCGGGACACAACATGGCCGAGCAGTACTTC.